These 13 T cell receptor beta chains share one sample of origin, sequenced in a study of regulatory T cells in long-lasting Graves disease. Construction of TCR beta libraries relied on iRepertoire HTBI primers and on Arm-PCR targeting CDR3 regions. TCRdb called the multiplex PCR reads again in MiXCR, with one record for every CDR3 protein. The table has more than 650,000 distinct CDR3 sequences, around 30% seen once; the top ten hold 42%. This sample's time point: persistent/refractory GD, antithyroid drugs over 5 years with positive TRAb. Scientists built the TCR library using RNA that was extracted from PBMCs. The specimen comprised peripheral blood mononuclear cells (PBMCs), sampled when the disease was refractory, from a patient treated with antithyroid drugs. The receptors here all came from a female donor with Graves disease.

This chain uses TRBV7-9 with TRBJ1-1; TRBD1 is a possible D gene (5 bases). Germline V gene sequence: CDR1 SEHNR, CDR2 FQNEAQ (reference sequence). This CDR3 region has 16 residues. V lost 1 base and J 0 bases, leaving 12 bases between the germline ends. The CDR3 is CASSLEGPRLNTEAFF. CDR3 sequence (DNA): TGTGCCAGCAGCTTAGAGGGGCCACGATTGAACACTGAAGCTTTCTTT.

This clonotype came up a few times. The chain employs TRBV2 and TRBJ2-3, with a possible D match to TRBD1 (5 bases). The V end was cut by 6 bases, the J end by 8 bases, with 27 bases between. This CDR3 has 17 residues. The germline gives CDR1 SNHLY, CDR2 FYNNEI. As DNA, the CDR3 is TGTGCCAGCAGCCTCGCCAGCTTGTTCAGGGAAGAGATTACGCAGTATTTT. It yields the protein CASSLASLFREEITQYF. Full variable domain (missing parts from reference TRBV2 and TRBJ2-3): EPEVTQTPSHQVTQMGQEVILRCVPISNHLYFYWYRQILGQKVEFLVSFYNNEISEKSEIFDDQFSVERPDGSNFTLKIRSTKLEDSAMYFCASSLASLFREEITQYFGPGTRLTVL.

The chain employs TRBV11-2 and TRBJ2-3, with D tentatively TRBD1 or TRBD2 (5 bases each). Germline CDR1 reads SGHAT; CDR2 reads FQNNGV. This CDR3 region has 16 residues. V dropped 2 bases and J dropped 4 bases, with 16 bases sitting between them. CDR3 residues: CASSLIGGEGPDTQYF. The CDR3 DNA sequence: TGTGCCAGCAGCTTAATTGGGGGAGAAGGACCAGATACGCAGTATTTT.

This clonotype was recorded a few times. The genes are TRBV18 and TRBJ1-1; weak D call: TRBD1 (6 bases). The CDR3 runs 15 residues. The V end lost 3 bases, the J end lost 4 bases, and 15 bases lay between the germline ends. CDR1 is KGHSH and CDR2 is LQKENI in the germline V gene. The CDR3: CASSPSRGQGTEAFF. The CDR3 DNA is TGTGCCAGCTCACCGAGTCGGGGGCAAGGCACTGAAGCTTTCTTT. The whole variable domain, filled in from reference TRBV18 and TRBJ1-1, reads NAGVMQNPRHLVRRRGQEARLRCSPMKGHSHVYWYRQLPEEGLKFMVYLQKENIIDESGMPKERFSAEFPKEGPSILRIQQVVRGDSAAYFCASSPSRGQGTEAFFGQGTRLTVV.

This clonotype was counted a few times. The DNA for the CDR3 is TGTGCCACCAGCAGAGAAGGGGGCTCAGGGGCCAACGTCCTGACTTTC. This encodes CATSREGGSGANVLTF. V usage is TRBV15 and J usage is TRBJ2-6, with 7 bases that match TRBD1. This CDR3 is built from 16 residues. The J segment lost 4 bases and the V segment lost 0 bases, leaving 3 bases of the junction unmatched. Germline CDR1 is LNHNV and CDR2 is YYDKDF (reference sequence).

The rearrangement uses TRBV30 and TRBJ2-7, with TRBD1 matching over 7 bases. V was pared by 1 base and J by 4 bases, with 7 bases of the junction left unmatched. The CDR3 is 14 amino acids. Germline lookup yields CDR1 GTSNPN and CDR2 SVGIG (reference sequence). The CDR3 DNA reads TGTGCCTGGAGTGAGAGACAGGGTTGGTACGAGCAGTACTTC. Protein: CAWSERQGWYEQYF. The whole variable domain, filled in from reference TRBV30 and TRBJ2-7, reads SQTIHQWPATLVQPVGSPLSLECTVEGTSNPNLYWYRQAAGRGLQLLFYSVGIGQISSEVPQNLSASRPQDRQFILSSKKLLLSDSGFYLCAWSERQGWYEQYFGPGTRLTVT.

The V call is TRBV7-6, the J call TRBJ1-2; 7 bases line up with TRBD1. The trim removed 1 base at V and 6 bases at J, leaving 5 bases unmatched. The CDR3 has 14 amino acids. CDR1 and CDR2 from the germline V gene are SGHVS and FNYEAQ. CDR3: CASSLGGRGDGYTF. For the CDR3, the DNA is TGTGCCAGCAGCTTAGGAGGCAGGGGGGATGGCTACACCTTC.

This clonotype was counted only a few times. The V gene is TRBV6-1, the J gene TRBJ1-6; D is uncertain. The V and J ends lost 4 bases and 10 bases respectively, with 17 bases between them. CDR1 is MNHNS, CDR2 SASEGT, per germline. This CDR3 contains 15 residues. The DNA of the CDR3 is TGTGCCAGCAGTGTAACGCTTTGGGGAAACTCACCCCTCCACTTT. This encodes CASSVTLWGNSPLHF.

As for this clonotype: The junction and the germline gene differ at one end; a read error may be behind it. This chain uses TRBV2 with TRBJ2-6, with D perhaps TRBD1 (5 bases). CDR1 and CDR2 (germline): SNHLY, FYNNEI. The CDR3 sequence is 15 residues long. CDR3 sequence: CASSQDNSGANVLIF. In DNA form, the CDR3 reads TGTGCCAGCAGTCAGGACAACTCTGGGGCCAACGTCCTGATTTTC.

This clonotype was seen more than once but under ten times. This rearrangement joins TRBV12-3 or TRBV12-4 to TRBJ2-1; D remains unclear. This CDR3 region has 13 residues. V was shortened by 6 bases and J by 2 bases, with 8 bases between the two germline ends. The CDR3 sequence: CASSLTPYNEQFF. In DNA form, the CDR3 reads TGTGCCAGCAGCCTGACCCCCTACAATGAGCAGTTCTTC.

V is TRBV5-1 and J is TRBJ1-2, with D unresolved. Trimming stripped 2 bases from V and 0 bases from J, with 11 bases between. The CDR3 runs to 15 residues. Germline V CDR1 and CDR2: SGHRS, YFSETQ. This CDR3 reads CASSFKDASNYGYTF. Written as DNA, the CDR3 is TGCGCCAGCAGCTTCAAGGACGCATCTAACTATGGCTACACCTTC.

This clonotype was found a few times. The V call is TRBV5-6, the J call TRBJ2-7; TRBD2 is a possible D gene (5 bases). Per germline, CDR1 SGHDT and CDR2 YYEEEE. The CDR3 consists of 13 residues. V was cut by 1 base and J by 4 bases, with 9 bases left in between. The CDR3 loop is CASSLWELYEQYF. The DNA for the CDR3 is TGTGCCAGCAGCTTGTGGGAGTTGTACGAGCAGTACTTC.

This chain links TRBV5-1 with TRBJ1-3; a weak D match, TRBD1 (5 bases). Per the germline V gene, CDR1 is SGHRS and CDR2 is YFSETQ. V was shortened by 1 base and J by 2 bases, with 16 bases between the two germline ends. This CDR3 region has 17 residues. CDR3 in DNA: TGCGCCAGCAGCTTGACCCCTCCGGGGGTGACTGGAAACACCATATATTTT. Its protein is CASSLTPPGVTGNTIYF.